This entry describes one T cell receptor (beta chain). Its specificity is unknown. The data belong to a study of shared clonotypes between healthy human individuals. Authors' methods: Junction-only sequences without quality scores came from ImmunoSEQ, so filtering differed. Sequencing was performed with immunoSEQ multiplex PCR; in TCRdb, only in-frame clones are kept and a portion is missing. From that table come the V and J calls and clone size; the DNA was used to work out D and trimming. The repertoire holds 2 million to 2.5 million clones, with under 95% as singletons. Study-wide points: In general, naive subsets displayed greater estimated richness than memory subsets did.

CDR3 size: 14 residues. Trimming removed 5 bases at V and 7 bases at J, with 14 bases between. Germline lookup yields CDR1 MRHNA and CDR2 SNTAGT. The sequence came from a man between 18 and 35 years old in good health. Some clones in this sample may be carry-over from other donors' samples. The V call is TRBV6-4, the J call TRBJ2-2, with D possibly TRBD1 on 6 matching bases. Sample: naive CD4+ T cells from PBMCs. Subset given: CD45RA+ positively selected. The CDR3 region is CASSQEGGIGELFF. In DNA, the CDR3 is TGTGCCAGCAGTCAAGAAGGGGGAATCGGGGAGCTGTTTTTT.